The following is a T cell receptor (beta chain) sequence with its context. As handled by the study authors: Amplification from reference gene primers served as the basis for estimated nucleated cell counts. Only in-frame clones appear in the TCRdb table, and some are missing; sequencing was by immunoSEQ multiplex PCR. D and trimming were read from the DNA, whereas the V and J calls and clone size are those reported in that table. This repertoire shows 300,000 or so clones, approximately 90% found once; its top ten account for roughly 3.7%. This record belongs to a study of blood T cell repertoires in COVID-19. Study background: Collection of acute and convalescent COVID-19 samples took place in the United States, Italy and Spain. PBMCs, B-cell-depleted T cells, or T cells were the source of the cDNA or gDNA that made up the material.

This CDR3 is 14 amino acids long. V gave up 5 bases and J gave up 3 bases; unmatched junction bases: 2. Germline V gives CDR1 SGHNT, CDR2 YYREEE (reference sequence). Sequences were obtained from peripheral blood. The receptor was isolated from a woman aged 35 to 49 with acute or convalescent COVID-19. The rearrangement uses TRBV5-4 and TRBJ2-5; 12 nucleotides line up with TRBD2. CDR3 sequence reads: CASSRTSGEETQYF. The CDR3 nucleotides are TGTGCCAGCAGTCGGACTAGCGGGGAAGAGACCCAGTACTTC. Combining the CDR3 with reference TRBV5-4 and TRBJ2-5 gives the whole variable domain ETGVTQSPTHLIKTRGQQVTLRCSSQSGHNTVSWYQQALGQGPQFIFQYYREEENGRGNFPPRFSGLQFPNYSSELNVNALELDDSALYLCASSRTSGEETQYFGPGTRLLVL.